This TCR beta chain emerged from a study of cytomegalovirus exposure and HLA in healthy donors. The PCR had 60 Vbeta and 13 Jbeta primers. Some clones are missing from TCRdb's copy, which holds only in-frame ones; the method was immunoSEQ multiplex PCR. The sample gives about 72,000 clones, approximately 70% of which show up once; less than 25% is in the top ten. Overall study results and limits: Reported findings show TCR beta sequences accurately forecast HLA-A and HLA-B alleles in most subjects. Near-uniform donor sequencing depth was presumed by presence/absence analyses. Donor immune exposure was known only as CMV serostatus. Most likely, a cluster of highly shared sequence variants arose as a sequencing artifact.

This clone was seen more than once but under ten times. Its antigen is undetermined. Trimming cost V 4 bases and J 0 bases, with 18 bases left between them. The CDR3 covers 18 residues. Germline CDR1 and CDR2: MNHEY and SMNVEV (reference sequence). This clonotype was sampled from a man aged 35 to 55 in good health and CMV-seropositive. The sequenced material came from PBMCs. The chain carries TRBV27 and TRBJ1-4; D is possibly TRBD1 (6 bases). For the CDR3, the DNA is TGTGCCAGCAGTTCGATTGCCGGGACACTCGCAACTAATGAAAAACTGTTTTTT. Translated: CASSSIAGTLATNEKLFF.